This TCR beta chain was captured by sequencing in a study of tumor and adjacent non-tumor tissue in lung cancer. A word on this clonotype: At one of its ends the junction is not consistent with the germline gene, which may arise from a read error.

This sample's RNA came from whole unsorted tissue. The library came from three nested PCR rounds adapted from ARM-PCR protocols. Via MiXCR, TCRdb re-called the multiplex PCR reads, giving one row per CDR3 protein. The sample has about 90,000 distinct CDR3 sequences, around two thirds seen once. Source material: lung tumor tissue. The sequence was collected from a man aged 70 or older with non-small cell lung cancer.

The CDR3 coding sequence is TGTGGCAGCAGCACGGACAGGGGGCTCTCCAGGGCCAACGTCCTGACTTTC. Protein sequence: CGSSTDRGLSRANVLTF. The rearrangement uses TRBV6-5 and TRBJ2-6; 11 bases fit TRBD1. The germline CDR1 and CDR2 sequences are MNHEY and SVGAGI. The CDR3 runs to 17 residues.